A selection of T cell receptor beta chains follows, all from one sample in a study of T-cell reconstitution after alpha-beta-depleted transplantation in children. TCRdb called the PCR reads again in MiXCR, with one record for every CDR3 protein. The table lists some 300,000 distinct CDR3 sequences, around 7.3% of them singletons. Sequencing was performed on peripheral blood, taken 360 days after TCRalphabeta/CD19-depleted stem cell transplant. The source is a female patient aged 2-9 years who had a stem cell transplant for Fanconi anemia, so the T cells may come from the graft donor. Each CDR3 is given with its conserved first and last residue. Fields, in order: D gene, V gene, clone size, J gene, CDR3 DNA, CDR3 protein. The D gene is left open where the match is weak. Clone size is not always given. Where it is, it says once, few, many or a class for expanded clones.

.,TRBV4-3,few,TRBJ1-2,TGCGCCAGCAGCCGGAACAGGGAGGGCTATGGCTACACCTTC,CASSRNREGYGYTF
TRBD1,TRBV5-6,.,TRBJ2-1,TGTGCCAGCAGCCGAGGACAGGGCTACAATGAGCAGTTCTTC,CASSRGQGYNEQFF
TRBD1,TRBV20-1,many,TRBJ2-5,TGCAGTGCCTCCGTCAGGGGGCAAGAGACCCAGTACTTC,CSASVRGQETQYF
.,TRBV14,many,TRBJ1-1,TGTGCCAGCAAGAAGAACACTGAAGCTTTCTTT,CASKKNTEAFF
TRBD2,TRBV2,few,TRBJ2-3,TGTGCCAGCAGGGCCGGGACTAGCGGGTCAGATACGCAGTATTTT,CASRAGTSGSDTQYF
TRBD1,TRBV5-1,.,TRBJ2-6,TGCGCCAGCAGCTCCTCCGGACAGGGCCTTCGCTCTGGGGCCAACGTCCTGACTTTC,CASSSSGQGLRSGANVLTF
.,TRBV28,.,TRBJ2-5,TGTGCCAGCAAGGCGGGGCAAGAGACCCAGTACTTC,CASKAGQETQYF
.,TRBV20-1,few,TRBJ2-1,TGCAGTGCTTCCCCAAGCGGAGGGCTCGCCTACAATGAGCAGTTCTTC,CSASPSGGLAYNEQFF
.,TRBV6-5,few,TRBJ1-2,TGTGCCAGCAGTTACGAAGGGGCAGGAGTTTATGGCTACACCTTC,CASSYEGAGVYGYTF
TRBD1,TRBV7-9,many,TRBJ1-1,TGTGCCAGCCTACCGACAGGGGGCACTGAAGCTTTCTTT,CASLPTGGTEAFF
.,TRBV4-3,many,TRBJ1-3,TGCGCCAGCAGCCAACTCTCCGGGATGTCTGGAAACACCATATATTTT,CASSQLSGMSGNTIYF
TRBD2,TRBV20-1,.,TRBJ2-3,TGCAGTGCTATGGCTTCTAGCGGTAGCACAGATACGCAGTATTTT,CSAMASSGSTDTQYF
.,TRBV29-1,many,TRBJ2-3,TGCAGCGTTGAAGGTCAGGGGGGATTCACAGATACGCAGTATTTT,CSVEGQGGFTDTQYF
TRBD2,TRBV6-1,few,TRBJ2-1,TGTGCCAGCAGTCCCGGGTCGCGGGGGTCCTACAATGAGCAGTTCTTC,CASSPGSRGSYNEQFF
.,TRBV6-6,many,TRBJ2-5,TGTGCCAGCAGTCCACAGGGCCAAGAGACCCAGTACTTC,CASSPQGQETQYF
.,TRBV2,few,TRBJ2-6,TGTGCCAGCAGTGAAGTGACATCCTCTGGGGCCAACGTCCTGACTTTC,CASSEVTSSGANVLTF
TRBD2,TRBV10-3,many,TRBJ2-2,TGTGCCATCACAGGGCTAGCGGGGACCGGGGAGCTGTTTTTT,CAITGLAGTGELFF
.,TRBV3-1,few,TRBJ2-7,TGTGCCAGCAGCCTATCCTTACCCGCCTACGAGCAGTACTTC,CASSLSLPAYEQYF
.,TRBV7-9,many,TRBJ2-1,TGTGCCAGCAGCCCCCGATCTGGGCCGTGGGCGAATGAGCAGTTCTTC,CASSPRSGPWANEQFF
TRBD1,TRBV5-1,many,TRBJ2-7,TGCGCCAGCAGCTTGCCGACAGGGAAGGACTACGAGCAGTACTTC,CASSLPTGKDYEQYF
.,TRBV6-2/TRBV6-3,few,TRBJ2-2,TGTGCCAGCAGTTACGACTATCGGGGGACCGGGGAGCTGTTTTTT,CASSYDYRGTGELFF
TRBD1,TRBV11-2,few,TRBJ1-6,TGTGCCAGCAGCCGGACAGGGTCCAATTCACCCCTCCACTTT,CASSRTGSNSPLHF
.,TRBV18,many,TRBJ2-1,TGTGCCAGCTCACCAGCGAAAGGGGCAATAGGCAATGAGCAGTTCTTC,CASSPAKGAIGNEQFF
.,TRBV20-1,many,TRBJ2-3,TGCAGTGCTAGGGTCCAGGGAAGGGCAGATACGCAGTATTTT,CSARVQGRADTQYF
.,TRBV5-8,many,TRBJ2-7,TGTGCCAGCAGCTTGGTTATGTCCCACGGGAGTTACGAGCAGTACTTC,CASSLVMSHGSYEQYF
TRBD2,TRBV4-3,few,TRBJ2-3,TGCGCCAGCAGCCAAGGGGGATCCGAAGCGGGGGGTAACACAGATACGCAGTATTTT,CASSQGGSEAGGNTDTQYF